This TCR beta chain was captured by sequencing in a study of CD8 T cells in ankylosing spondylitis. Study findings and constraints: Disease-linked clones had a CD8+ phenotype and relatively low frequency in peripheral blood. Clones linked to disease were reported to show significant enrichment in matched ankylosing spondylitis synovial fluid.

The authors made TCR beta libraries by quantitative 5'-RACE with molecular barcodes. TCRdb ran MiXCR on the 5' RACE reads and lists one entry per CDR3 protein. Of around 150,000 distinct CDR3 sequences in the sample, around 42% were seen once. About this clonotype itself: Its cognate antigen is unknown.

The germline V and J ends were trimmed by 1 base and 1 base, with 8 bases remaining between them. The germline gives CDR1 SGHTA, CDR2 FQGNSA. The CDR3 runs 14 residues. V usage is TRBV7-2 and J usage is TRBJ2-7; no clear D. The clonotype originates from a male donor with ankylosing spondylitis. The sequenced sample consisted of synovial fluid, either unsorted or a sorted T cell fraction (not recorded which). The CDR3 loop is CASSLVEVSYEQYF. The CDR3 DNA reads as TGTGCCAGCAGCTTAGTCGAGGTATCCTACGAGCAGTACTTC.